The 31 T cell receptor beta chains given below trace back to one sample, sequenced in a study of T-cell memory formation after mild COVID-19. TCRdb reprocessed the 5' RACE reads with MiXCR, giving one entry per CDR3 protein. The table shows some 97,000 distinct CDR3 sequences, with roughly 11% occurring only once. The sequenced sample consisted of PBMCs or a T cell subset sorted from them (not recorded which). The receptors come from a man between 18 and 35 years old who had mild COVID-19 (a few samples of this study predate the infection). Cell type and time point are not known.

The CDR3 reads CASSPIMALAGLETQYF. The CDR3 bases are TGTGCCAGCAGCCCTATAATGGCACTAGCGGGGCTCGAGACCCAGTACTTC. The rearrangement joins TRBV3-1 to TRBJ2-5; 10 bases align to TRBD2. The CDR3 extends over 17 amino acids. Per the germline V gene, CDR1 is LGHDT and CDR2 is YNNKEL (reference sequence). Germline trimming cut 4 bases from V and 5 bases from J; bases unmatched to any gene: 13.

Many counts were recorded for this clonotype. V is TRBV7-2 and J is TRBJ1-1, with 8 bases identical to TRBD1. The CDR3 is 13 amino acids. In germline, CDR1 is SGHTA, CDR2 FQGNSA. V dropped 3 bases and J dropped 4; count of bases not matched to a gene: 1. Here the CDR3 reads CASSLDRVTEAFF. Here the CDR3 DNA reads TGTGCCAGCAGCTTGGACAGGGTCACTGAAGCTTTCTTT.

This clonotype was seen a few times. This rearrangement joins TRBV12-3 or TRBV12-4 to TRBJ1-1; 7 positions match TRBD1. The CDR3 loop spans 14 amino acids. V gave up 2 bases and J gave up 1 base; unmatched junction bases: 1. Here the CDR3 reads CASSLRTGNTEAFF. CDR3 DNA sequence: TGTGCCAGCAGTTTAAGGACAGGGAACACTGAAGCTTTCTTT.

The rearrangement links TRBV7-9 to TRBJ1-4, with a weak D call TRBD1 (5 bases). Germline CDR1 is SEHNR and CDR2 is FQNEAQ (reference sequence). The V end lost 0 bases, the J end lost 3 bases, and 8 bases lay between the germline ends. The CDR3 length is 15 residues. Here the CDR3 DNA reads TGTGCCAGCAGCTTAGCCAGGGACTCTAATGAAAAACTGTTTTTT. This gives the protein CASSLARDSNEKLFF.

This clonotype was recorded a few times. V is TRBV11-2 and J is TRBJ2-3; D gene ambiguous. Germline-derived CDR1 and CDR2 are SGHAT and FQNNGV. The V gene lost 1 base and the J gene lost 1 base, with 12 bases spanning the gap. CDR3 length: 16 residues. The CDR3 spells CASSLVAVGRTDTQYF. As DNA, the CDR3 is TGTGCCAGCAGCTTAGTGGCGGTCGGGCGCACAGATACGCAGTATTTT. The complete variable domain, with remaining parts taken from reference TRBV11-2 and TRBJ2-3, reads EAGVAQSPRYKIIEKRQSVAFWCNPISGHATLYWYQQILGQGPKLLIQFQNNGVVDDSQLPKDRFSAERLKGVDSTLKIQPAKLEDSAVYLCASSLVAVGRTDTQYFGPGTRLTVL.

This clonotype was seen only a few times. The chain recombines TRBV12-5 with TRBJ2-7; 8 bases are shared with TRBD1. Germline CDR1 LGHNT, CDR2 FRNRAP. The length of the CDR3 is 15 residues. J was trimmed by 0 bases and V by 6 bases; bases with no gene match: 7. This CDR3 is CASGPGQVNSYEQYF. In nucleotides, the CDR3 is TGTGCTAGTGGGCCGGGACAGGTTAACTCCTACGAGCAGTACTTC.

In DNA, the CDR3 is TGTGCCAGCAGCTTCTCCGGACTAGCGGGGGGGCGCTCCTACGAGCAGTACTTC. Protein sequence: CASSFSGLAGGRSYEQYF. The chain recombines TRBV13 with TRBJ2-7; TRBD2 matches at 15 bases. The CDR3 covers 18 residues. V shed 3 bases and J 0 bases; nucleotides not matched to a gene: 6. CDR1 PRHDT and CDR2 FYEKMQ come from the germline V gene (reference sequence).

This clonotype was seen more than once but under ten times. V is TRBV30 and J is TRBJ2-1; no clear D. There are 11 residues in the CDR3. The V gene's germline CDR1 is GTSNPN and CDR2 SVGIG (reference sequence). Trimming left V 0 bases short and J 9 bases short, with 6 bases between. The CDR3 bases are TGTGCCTGGAGTGTTCGAGGTGAGCAGTTCTTC. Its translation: CAWSVRGEQFF.

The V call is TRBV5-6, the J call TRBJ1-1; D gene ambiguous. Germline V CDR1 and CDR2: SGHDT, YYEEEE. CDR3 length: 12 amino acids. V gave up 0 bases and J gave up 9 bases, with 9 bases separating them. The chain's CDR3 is CASSLASQKAFF. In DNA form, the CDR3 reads TGTGCCAGCAGCTTGGCCAGCCAGAAAGCTTTCTTT.

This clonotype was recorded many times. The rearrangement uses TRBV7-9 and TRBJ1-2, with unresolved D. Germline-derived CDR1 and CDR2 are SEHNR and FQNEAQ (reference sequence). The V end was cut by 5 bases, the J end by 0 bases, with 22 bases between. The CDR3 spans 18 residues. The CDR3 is CASSPSGFKHRANYGYTF. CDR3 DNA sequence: TGTGCCAGCAGCCCATCGGGCTTTAAACACAGAGCTAACTATGGCTACACCTTC.

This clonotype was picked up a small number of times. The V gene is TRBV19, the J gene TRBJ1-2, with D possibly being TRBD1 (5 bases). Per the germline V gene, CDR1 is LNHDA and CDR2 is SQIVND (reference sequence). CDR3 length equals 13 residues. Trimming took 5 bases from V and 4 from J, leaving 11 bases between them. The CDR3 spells CASSPGISYGYTF. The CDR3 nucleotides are TGTGCCAGTAGTCCAGGGATCAGCTATGGCTACACCTTC.

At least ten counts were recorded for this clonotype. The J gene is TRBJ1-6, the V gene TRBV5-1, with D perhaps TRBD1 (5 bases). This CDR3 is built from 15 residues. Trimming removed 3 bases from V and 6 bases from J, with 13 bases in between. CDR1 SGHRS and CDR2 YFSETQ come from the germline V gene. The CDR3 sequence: CASSSRRARNSPLHF. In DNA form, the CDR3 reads TGCGCCAGCAGCTCCCGCAGGGCCCGTAATTCACCCCTCCACTTT.

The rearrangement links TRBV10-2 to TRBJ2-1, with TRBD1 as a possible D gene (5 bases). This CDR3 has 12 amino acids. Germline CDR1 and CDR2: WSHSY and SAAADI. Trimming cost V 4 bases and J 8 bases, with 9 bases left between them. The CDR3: CASSGGLDEQFF. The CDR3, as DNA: TGCGCCAGCAGTGGGGGCCTGGATGAGCAGTTCTTC.

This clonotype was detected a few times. For the CDR3, the DNA is TGCAGCGTTGCGAAGACAGGGGGTGGTGAGCAGTACGTC. Encoded protein: CSVAKTGGGEQYV. The chain is built from TRBV29-1 and TRBJ2-7; 9 nucleotides match TRBD1. V dropped 4 bases and J dropped 7; count of bases not matched to a gene: 8. Germline loops: CDR1 SQVTM, CDR2 ANQGSEA. The CDR3 runs to 13 residues.

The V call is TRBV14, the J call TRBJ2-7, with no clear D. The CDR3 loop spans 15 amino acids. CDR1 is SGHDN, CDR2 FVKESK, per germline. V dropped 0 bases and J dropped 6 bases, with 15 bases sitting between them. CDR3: CASSQDHGSWVEQYF. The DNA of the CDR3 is TGTGCCAGCAGCCAAGATCACGGCAGCTGGGTCGAGCAGTACTTC.

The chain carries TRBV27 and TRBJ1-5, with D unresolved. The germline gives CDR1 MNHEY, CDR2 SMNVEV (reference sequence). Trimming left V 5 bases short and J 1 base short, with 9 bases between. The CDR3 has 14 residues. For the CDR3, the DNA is TGTGCCAGCAGTCCAGGAGGCAGCAATCAGCCCCAGCATTTT. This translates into CASSPGGSNQPQHF.

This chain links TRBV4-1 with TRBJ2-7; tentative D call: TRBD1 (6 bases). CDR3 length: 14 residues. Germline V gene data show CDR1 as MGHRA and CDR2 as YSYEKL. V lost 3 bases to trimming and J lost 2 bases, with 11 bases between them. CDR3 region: CASSQEQGPYEQYV. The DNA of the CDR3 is TGCGCCAGCAGCCAGGAACAGGGCCCCTACGAGCAGTACGTC.

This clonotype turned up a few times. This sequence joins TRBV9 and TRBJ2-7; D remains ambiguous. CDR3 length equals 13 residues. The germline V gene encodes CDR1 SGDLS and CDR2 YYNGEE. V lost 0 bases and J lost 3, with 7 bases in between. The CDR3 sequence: CASSVESDYEQYF. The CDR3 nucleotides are TGTGCCAGCAGCGTAGAATCTGACTACGAGCAGTACTTC.

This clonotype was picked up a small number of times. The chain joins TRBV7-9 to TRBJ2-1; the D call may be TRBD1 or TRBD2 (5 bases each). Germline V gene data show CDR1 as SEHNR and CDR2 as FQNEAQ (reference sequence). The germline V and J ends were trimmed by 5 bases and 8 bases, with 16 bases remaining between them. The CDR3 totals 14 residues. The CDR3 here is CASSGDGLRDEQFF. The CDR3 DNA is TGTGCCAGCAGCGGGGACGGGCTTAGGGATGAGCAGTTCTTC. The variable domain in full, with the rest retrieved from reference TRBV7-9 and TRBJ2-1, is DTGVSQNPRHKITKRGQNVTFRCDPISEHNRLYWYRQTLGQGPEFLTYFQNEAQLEKSRLLSDRFSAERPKGSFSTLEIQRTEQGDSAMYLCASSGDGLRDEQFFGPGTRLTVL.

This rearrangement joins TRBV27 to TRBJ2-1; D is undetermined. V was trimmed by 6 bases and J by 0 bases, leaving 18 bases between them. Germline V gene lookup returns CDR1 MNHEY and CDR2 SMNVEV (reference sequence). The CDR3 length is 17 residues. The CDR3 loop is CASRTLPGEASYNEQFF. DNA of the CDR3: TGTGCCAGCAGGACCCTACCCGGCGAGGCCTCCTACAATGAGCAGTTCTTC.

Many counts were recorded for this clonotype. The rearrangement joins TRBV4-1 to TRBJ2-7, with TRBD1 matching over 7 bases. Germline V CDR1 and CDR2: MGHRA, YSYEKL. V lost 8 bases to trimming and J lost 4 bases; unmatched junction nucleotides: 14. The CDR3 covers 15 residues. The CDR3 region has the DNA TGCGCCAGCGGACCACTCGGGACAGACCTTTACGAGCAGTACTTC. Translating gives CASGPLGTDLYEQYF.

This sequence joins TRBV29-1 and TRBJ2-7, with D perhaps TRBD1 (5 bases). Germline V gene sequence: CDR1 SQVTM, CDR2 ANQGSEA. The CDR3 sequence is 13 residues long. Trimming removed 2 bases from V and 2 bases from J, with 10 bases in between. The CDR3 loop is CSVEQGEPYEQYF. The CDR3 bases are TGCAGCGTTGAACAAGGGGAACCCTACGAGCAGTACTTC.

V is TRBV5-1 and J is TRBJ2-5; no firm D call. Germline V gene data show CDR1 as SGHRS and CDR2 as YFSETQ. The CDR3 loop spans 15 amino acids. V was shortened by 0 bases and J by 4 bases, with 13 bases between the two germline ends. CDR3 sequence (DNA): TGCGCCAGCAGCTTGGAGGAGCGTACGGGAGAGACCCAGTACTTC. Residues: CASSLEERTGETQYF.

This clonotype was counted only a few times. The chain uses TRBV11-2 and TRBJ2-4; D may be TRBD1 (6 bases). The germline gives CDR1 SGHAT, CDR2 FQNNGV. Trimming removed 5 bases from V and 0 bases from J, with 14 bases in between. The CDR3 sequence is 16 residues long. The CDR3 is CASSPRAQGAKNIQYF. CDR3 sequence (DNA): TGTGCCAGCAGCCCTCGGGCACAGGGAGCCAAAAACATTCAGTACTTC.

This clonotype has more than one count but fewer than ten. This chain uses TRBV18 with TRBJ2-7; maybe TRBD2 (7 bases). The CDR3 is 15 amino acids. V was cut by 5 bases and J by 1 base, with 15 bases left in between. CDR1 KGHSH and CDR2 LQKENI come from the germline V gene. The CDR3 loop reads CASSTRGARSYEQYV. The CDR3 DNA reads TGTGCCAGCTCAACCCGGGGGGCCCGTTCCTACGAGCAGTACGTC.

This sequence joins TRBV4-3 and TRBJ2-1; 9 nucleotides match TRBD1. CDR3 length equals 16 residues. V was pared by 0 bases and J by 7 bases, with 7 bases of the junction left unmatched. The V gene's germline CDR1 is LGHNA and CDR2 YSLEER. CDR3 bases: TGCGCCAGCAGCCAAGATCTGGGGACAGGGTCTAATGAGCAGTTCTTC. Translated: CASSQDLGTGSNEQFF.

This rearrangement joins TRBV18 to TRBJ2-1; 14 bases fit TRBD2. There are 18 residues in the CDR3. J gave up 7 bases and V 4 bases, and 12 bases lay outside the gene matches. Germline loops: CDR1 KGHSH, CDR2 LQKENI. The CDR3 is CASSLIPMTSGRGNEQFF. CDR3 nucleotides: TGTGCCAGCTCACTTATACCTATGACTAGCGGGAGGGGAAATGAGCAGTTCTTC.

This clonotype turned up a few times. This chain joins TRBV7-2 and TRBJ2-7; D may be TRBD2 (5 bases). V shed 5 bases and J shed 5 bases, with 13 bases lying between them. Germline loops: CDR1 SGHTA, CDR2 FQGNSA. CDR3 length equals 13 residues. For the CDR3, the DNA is TGTGCCAGCAGCAGTGATAGCGTCAACGAGCAGTACGTC. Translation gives CASSSDSVNEQYV.

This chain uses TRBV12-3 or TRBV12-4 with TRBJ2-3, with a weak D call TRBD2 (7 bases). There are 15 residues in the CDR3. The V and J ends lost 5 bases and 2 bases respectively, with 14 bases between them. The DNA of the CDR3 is TGTGCCAGCAGTACTGCGGGGGCCAACACAGATACGCAGTATTTT. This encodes CASSTAGANTDTQYF.

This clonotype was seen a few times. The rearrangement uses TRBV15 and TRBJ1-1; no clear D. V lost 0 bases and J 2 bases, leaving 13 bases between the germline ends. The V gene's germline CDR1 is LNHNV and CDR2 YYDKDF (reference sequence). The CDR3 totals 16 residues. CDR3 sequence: CATSRDSRETNTEAFF. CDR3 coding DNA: TGTGCCACCAGCAGAGATAGTAGGGAGACCAACACTGAAGCTTTCTTT.

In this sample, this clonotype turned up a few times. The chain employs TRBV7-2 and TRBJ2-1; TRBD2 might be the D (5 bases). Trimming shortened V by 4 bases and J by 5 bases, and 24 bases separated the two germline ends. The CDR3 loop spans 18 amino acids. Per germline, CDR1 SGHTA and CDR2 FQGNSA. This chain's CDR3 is CASSSDWPGVAGNNEQFF. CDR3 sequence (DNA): TGTGCCAGCAGCTCCGACTGGCCCGGCGTGGCGGGTAACAATGAGCAGTTCTTC.